This T cell receptor (beta chain) was retrieved from a study of shared T cell receptors in the human thymus. The CDR3 is 16 residues long. Germline CDR1 is MNHEY and CDR2 is SMNVEV (reference sequence). This clone was found once. The junction does not match germline at one end; this may be a read error. Other nucleotide sequences from this sample produce the same CDR3. Assay: immunoSEQ multiplex PCR; the TCRdb copy retains only in-frame clones and omits some. The table has 630,000 or so clones, about 90% seen once. The sample was also linked to a second study, of human thymus T cells.

The sequence came from a boy under two years old with a congenital heart defect. The chain joins TRBV27 to TRBJ1-4; 10 bases map to TRBD1. Sequenced: thymocytes. CDR3 coding DNA: TGTGCCAGTAGTTTCGCCCGGGGGACAGGGGTTGAAAAACTGTTTTTT. The encoded protein is CASSFARGTGVEKLFF.